This TCR beta chain originates from a study of T cell responses to AZD1222 COVID-19 vaccine. Between the trimmed V and J ends, which lost 2 bases and 13 bases, there was a span of 12 bases. Per the germline V gene, CDR1 is MNHEY and CDR2 is SVGEGT. The CDR3 is 13 amino acids. This clone was seen once. The assay was immunoSEQ multiplex PCR, and TCRdb's table has in-frame clones only and misses some. The sample records fewer than 120,000 clones, nearly 90% being singletons. The chain employs TRBV6-2 or TRBV6-3 and TRBJ1-6; D not certain. The material was peripheral blood, obtained on day 0 of AZD1222 vaccination. The TCR comes from an adult in good health. In nucleotides, the CDR3 is TGTGCCAGCAGTTACGAGGGCGGCCTCCCCCTCCACTTT. It is translated as CASSYEGGLPLHF.